These 27 T cell receptor beta chains originate from one sample sequenced in a study of spatial heterogeneity in lung cancer. Study-wide results and caveats: In tumors, expanded intratumoral alpha and beta TCR counts tracked mutation counts.

These receptors are not linked to any known antigen. Time point of the sample: sample taken at primary tumor resection. Each CDR3 protein gets one entry after TCRdb re-called the 5' RACE reads with MiXCR. The table includes 15,000 or so distinct CDR3 sequences, 4.7% detected once. Sequences were derived from lung tumor tissue, sampled at surgery. Receptor source: a female donor with early-stage non-small cell lung cancer.

This clonotype qualifies as medium-sized. A library made for alpha chains picked up this beta chain off target, so its size means little. The gene calls are TRBV5-4 and TRBJ2-3; D call uncertain. CDR1 SGHNT and CDR2 YYREEE come from the germline V gene (reference sequence). The CDR3 totals 13 residues. V shed 2 bases and J shed 2 bases, with 6 bases lying between them. The CDR3 loop is CASSFVYTDTQYF. The CDR3 DNA reads as TGTGCCAGCAGCTTCGTCTACACAGATACGCAGTATTTT. The entire variable domain, with the rest obtained from reference TRBV5-4 and TRBJ2-3, is as follows: ETGVTQSPTHLIKTRGQQVTLRCSSQSGHNTVSWYQQALGQGPQFIFQYYREEENGRGNFPPRFSGLQFPNYSSELNVNALELDDSALYLCASSFVYTDTQYFGPGTRLTVL.

Details on this clonotype: The library was built for alpha chains, so this beta chain is an off-target read and its size means little. The genes are TRBV28 and TRBJ2-3; D gene uncertain. The germline V gene has CDR1 MDHEN and CDR2 SYDVKM. The CDR3 contains 16 residues. Trimming cost V 3 bases and J 0 bases, with 13 bases left between them. Written as DNA, the CDR3 is TGTGCCAGCAGTTTGGAAGGGCTACTGAGCACAGATACGCAGTATTTT. This codes for CASSLEGLLSTDTQYF. The full variable domain, with the rest looked up from reference TRBV28 and TRBJ2-3, is DVKVTQSSRYLVKRTGEKVFLECVQDMDHENMFWYRQDPGLGLRLIYFSYDVKMKEKGDIPEGYSVSREKKERFSLILESASTNQTSMYLCASSLEGLLSTDTQYFGPGTRLTVL.

This clonotype qualifies as medium-sized (0.01 to 0.1%). The library was designed around alpha chains, so this beta chain is a stray read whose abundance carries little weight. This rearrangement joins TRBV7-9 to TRBJ1-1; D uncertain. The V and J ends lost 4 bases and 3 bases respectively, with 12 bases between them. The CDR3 contains 14 residues. CDR1 is SEHNR and CDR2 is FQNEAQ in the germline V gene (reference sequence). CDR3 loop: CASSSHDGYTEAFF. For the CDR3, the DNA is TGTGCCAGCAGCTCTCACGACGGGTACACTGAAGCTTTCTTT.

This clonotype was detected many times. This beta chain is a stray sequence in a library constructed for alpha chains; its clone size is not meaningful. DNA of the CDR3: TGCAGTGCTAGGACCAGATACTACGAGCAGTACTTC. Its translation is CSARTRYYEQYF. This chain links TRBV20-1 with TRBJ2-7, with D unclear. CDR3 length: 12 amino acids. Trimming took off 3 bases at V and 3 bases at J, with 9 bases between the two ends. Germline CDR1 is DFQATT and CDR2 is SNEGSKA (reference sequence).

This clonotype was detected many times. A library prepared for alpha chains yielded this beta chain as an off-target read; its size is of little meaning. The chain recombines TRBV5-1 with TRBJ2-3; TRBD1 aligns across 9 bases. Germline CDR1 and CDR2: SGHRS and YFSETQ. With V trimmed by 4 bases and J by 3 bases, 9 bases remained unmatched. The CDR3 length is 16 residues. The CDR3 DNA follows: TGCGCCAGCAGCACCGGAAGGACAGGGGTAACAGATACGCAGTATTTT. Translated: CASSTGRTGVTDTQYF.

This clonotype was detected many times. Little can be read into the size of this beta chain, an off-target read in a library designed for alpha chains. The chain has TRBV10-2 and TRBJ2-7; D ambiguous. Per the germline V gene, CDR1 is WSHSY and CDR2 is SAAADI. The CDR3 runs to 12 residues. V was cut by 0 bases and J by 2 bases, with 2 bases left in between. In DNA form, the CDR3 reads TGCGCCAGCAGTGAGTCTACCTACGAGCAGTACTTC. Translated, it gives CASSESTYEQYF.

This clonotype has ten or more counts. This beta chain is off target for a library built for alpha chains, so its abundance means little. This chain joins TRBV10-3 and TRBJ2-7, with D tentatively TRBD1 or TRBD2 (6 bases each). The CDR3 covers 17 residues. CDR1 ENHRY and CDR2 SYGVKD come from the germline V gene. The V end was cut by 3 bases, the J end by 4 bases, with 22 bases between. The CDR3 sequence: CAISDPRGQGITYEQYF. Written as DNA, the CDR3 is TGTGCCATCAGTGATCCCCGGGGGCAGGGGATCACGTACGAGCAGTACTTC.

This clonotype was picked up many times. Being off target in a library aimed at alpha chains, this beta chain has a size of little meaning. The chain is built from TRBV10-3 and TRBJ2-3; D unclear. This CDR3 comprises 15 residues. Trimming pared 6 bases from V and 0 bases from J, leaving 13 bases between. Germline loops: CDR1 ENHRY, CDR2 SYGVKD. The CDR3 region is CAISLSHPSTDTQYF. The CDR3 DNA is TGTGCCATCAGCTTGAGTCACCCTAGCACAGATACGCAGTATTTT.

This clonotype was seen at least ten times. This beta chain lies outside the target of a library built for alpha chains; its clone size means little. V gene TRBV11-2 combines with J gene TRBJ1-1; 7 bases fit TRBD1. The CDR3 spans 14 residues. Trimming took 3 bases from V and 1 from J; bases not matched to a gene: 2. CDR1 is SGHAT and CDR2 is FQNNGV in the germline V gene. The CDR3 is CASSFRQGNTEAFF. As DNA, the CDR3 is TGTGCCAGCAGCTTCCGACAGGGGAACACTGAAGCTTTCTTT.

Ten or more counts support this clonotype. Since it is a stray read in a library aimed at alpha chains, this beta chain has a size that is not meaningful. This chain connects TRBV12-3 or TRBV12-4 to TRBJ2-5; TRBD2 agrees at 10 bases. J lost 9 bases, V lost 3 bases, and 4 bases had no gene match. The CDR3 sequence is 13 residues long. CDR3 in amino acids: CASSLGLAFPQYF. The CDR3 nucleotides read TGTGCCAGCAGTTTGGGACTAGCGTTCCCCCAGTACTTC.

This clonotype occurred many times. This beta chain is an unintended read in a library built for alpha chains; its size means little. The chain couples TRBV6-5 to TRBJ1-1, with 7 bases lining up with TRBD1. The CDR3 runs 16 residues. The trim removed 6 bases at V and 1 base at J, leaving 11 bases unmatched. CDR1 and CDR2 from the germline V gene are MNHEY and SVGAGI. The CDR3 reads CASSSPPGQKNTEAFF. CDR3 sequence (DNA): TGTGCCAGCAGCTCTCCCCCGGGACAGAAGAACACTGAAGCTTTCTTT.

Of note for this clonotype: A library prepared for alpha chains yielded this beta chain as an off-target read; its size is of little meaning. This chain uses TRBV12-3 or TRBV12-4 with TRBJ2-2; no clear D gene. Trimming pared 3 bases from V and 8 bases from J, leaving 7 bases between. The length of the CDR3 is 12 residues. CDR3 DNA sequence: TGTGCCAGCAGTTTTGGGCGAGGGGAGCTGTTTTTT. It yields the protein CASSFGRGELFF.

There are many counts of this clonotype. Since the library was made to target alpha chains, this beta chain is a stray read and its abundance is not meaningful. This chain uses TRBV10-3 with TRBJ2-5, with no clear D. Trimming pared 4 bases from V and 1 base from J, leaving 7 bases between. CDR3 length equals 13 residues. Germline CDR1 and CDR2: ENHRY and SYGVKD. The CDR3 coding sequence is TGTGCCATCAGTGGCCATTTCCAAGAGACCCAGTACTTC. This translates into CAISGHFQETQYF.

In its sample, this clonotype was seen many times. This beta chain represents an off-target read in a library built for alpha chains; its size is of limited meaning. The chain carries TRBV10-3 and TRBJ1-5; D not certain. Per the germline V gene, CDR1 is ENHRY and CDR2 is SYGVKD. V gave up 5 bases and J gave up 4 bases, with 15 bases separating them. This CDR3 is 15 amino acids long. The CDR3 protein is CAISTPQELNQPQHF. For the CDR3, the DNA is TGTGCCATCAGTACCCCGCAGGAGCTAAATCAGCCCCAGCATTTT.

Concerning this clonotype: This beta chain was picked up by a library intended for alpha chains and is off target, so its count carries little meaning. The chain employs TRBV5-1 and TRBJ2-1; 7 bases are shared with TRBD2. Germline V CDR1 and CDR2: SGHRS, YFSETQ. The CDR3 loop spans 17 amino acids. Losses at the gene ends were 4 bases for V and 5 bases for J; bases not matched to a gene: 15. DNA for the CDR3: TGCGCCAGCAGCCCCCCGTGGATGACTAGCTTCCACAATGAGCAGTTCTTC. Its protein is CASSPPWMTSFHNEQFF.

Comments on this clonotype: This beta chain is a stray sequence in a library constructed for alpha chains; its clone size is not meaningful. The V gene is TRBV12-3 or TRBV12-4, the J gene TRBJ1-1; 7 bases agree with TRBD1. V was pared by 7 bases and J by 3 bases, with 11 bases of the junction left unmatched. The CDR3 totals 15 residues. Here the CDR3 reads CASTAGGMKDTEAFF. The CDR3 nucleotides read TGTGCCAGCACCGCAGGGGGTATGAAGGACACTGAAGCTTTCTTT.

This clonotype showed up many times. This beta chain was picked up by a library intended for alpha chains and is off target, so its count carries little meaning. The chain is built from TRBV7-9 and TRBJ2-5; 12 nucleotides match TRBD2. The germline V gene encodes CDR1 SEHNR and CDR2 FQNEAQ (reference sequence). J lost 2 bases, V lost 4 bases, and 2 bases had no gene match. The CDR3 is 15 amino acids. CDR3 sequence (DNA): TGTGCCAGCAGCTCCGGACTAGCGGGGCAAGAGACCCAGTACTTC. Its protein is CASSSGLAGQETQYF. Full variable domain (rest looked up from reference TRBV7-9 and TRBJ2-5): DTGVSQNPRHKITKRGQNVTFRCDPISEHNRLYWYRQTLGQGPEFLTYFQNEAQLEKSRLLSDRFSAERPKGSFSTLEIQRTEQGDSAMYLCASSSGLAGQETQYFGPGTRLLVL.

To note about this clonotype: Being off target in a library aimed at alpha chains, this beta chain has a size of little meaning. The chain combines TRBV20-1 with TRBJ1-1; D possibly corresponds to TRBD1 (5 bases). Trimming took off 4 bases at V and 3 bases at J, with 15 bases between the two ends. The V gene's germline CDR1 is DFQATT and CDR2 SNEGSKA (reference sequence). CDR3 length equals 14 residues. The CDR3 spells CSATGMDTYTEAFF. The CDR3 region has the DNA TGCAGTGCTACGGGCATGGACACCTACACTGAAGCTTTCTTT.

This clonotype was counted ten times or more. This beta chain is a stray read from a library made for alpha chains; its abundance is not meaningful. This chain connects TRBV6-5 to TRBJ2-3; 14 nucleotides agree with TRBD2. Germline CDR1 reads MNHEY; CDR2 reads SVGAGI. The CDR3 runs to 18 residues. With 0 bases clipped from V and 10 bases from J, the junction kept 12 bases outside the gene matches. The CDR3 loop reads CASSYSGLAGAQTNAQYF. The CDR3 DNA reads as TGTGCCAGCAGTTACTCGGGACTAGCGGGGGCCCAGACTAATGCGCAGTATTTT.

This clonotype came up many times. A library prepared for alpha chains yielded this beta chain as an off-target read; its size is of little meaning. The rearrangement joins TRBV6-5 to TRBJ2-7; 9 positions agree with TRBD1. V shed 7 bases and J 9 bases; nucleotides not matched to a gene: 13. The CDR3 sequence is 14 residues long. Germline assignment: CDR1 MNHEY and CDR2 SVGAGI. The CDR3 DNA sequence: TGTGCCAGCACCGAAACCGGGACAGGGCTAGTGCAGTACTTC. This codes for CASTETGTGLVQYF.

As concerns this clonotype: A junction boundary mismatches the germline segment, possibly from a read error. The library was prepared for alpha chains; this beta chain is a stray read, so its frequency means little. This rearrangement joins TRBV30 to TRBJ2-3; D is ambiguous. Germline values: CDR1 GTSNPN, CDR2 SVGIG (reference sequence). This CDR3 is 15 amino acids long. For the CDR3, the DNA is TGTGTCTGGGCGACCGCCGGCTATGGGGTTAAGGAGCAGTATTTT. Protein: CVWATAGYGVKEQYF.

This clonotype was seen repeatedly, ten times or more. This beta chain is an off-target read within a library intended for alpha chains, so its frequency means little. J is TRBJ2-6 and V is TRBV4-1; 7 nucleotides line up with TRBD2. With V trimmed by 2 bases and J by 0 bases, 10 bases remained unmatched. Germline assignment: CDR1 MGHRA and CDR2 YSYEKL. The CDR3 runs 19 residues. CDR3 in DNA: TGCGCCAGCAGCCAAAAGCGGAGGGAGGGAGGCTCTGGGGCCAACGTCCTGACTTTC. This gives the protein CASSQKRREGGSGANVLTF.

This clonotype was seen ten or more times. Since it is a stray read in a library aimed at alpha chains, this beta chain has a size that is not meaningful. J is TRBJ1-1 and V is TRBV6-2 or TRBV6-3, with unresolved D. Trimming pared 2 bases from V and 4 bases from J, leaving 5 bases between. Germline assignment: CDR1 MNHEY and CDR2 SVGEGT. This CDR3 region has 12 residues. CDR3 amino acids: CASSYKLTEAFF. DNA for the CDR3: TGTGCCAGCAGTTACAAACTCACTGAAGCTTTCTTT.

Many counts were recorded for this clonotype. The library was designed around alpha chains, so this beta chain is a stray read whose abundance carries little weight. The chain is built from TRBV5-6 and TRBJ2-2, with D possibly being TRBD2 (6 bases). The V end lost 4 bases, the J end lost 0 bases, and 10 bases lay between the germline ends. Germline V gene data show CDR1 as SGHDT and CDR2 as YYEEEE. CDR3 length: 15 amino acids. The CDR3 protein is CASSRLESNTGELFF. CDR3 DNA: TGTGCCAGCAGCAGACTAGAATCGAACACCGGGGAGCTGTTTTTT. Drawing the rest from reference TRBV5-6 and TRBJ2-2, the complete variable domain is DAGVTQSPTHLIKTRGQQVTLRCSPKSGHDTVSWYQQALGQGPQFIFQYYEEEERQRGNFPDRFSGHQFPNYSSELNVNALLLGDSALYLCASSRLESNTGELFFGEGSRLTVL.

This clonotype was seen a handful of times. Found in a library prepared for alpha chains, this beta chain is an off-target read, and its abundance has little meaning. This chain connects TRBV12-3 or TRBV12-4 to TRBJ1-6, with D possibly TRBD1 on 6 matching bases. The germline V and J ends were trimmed by 3 bases and 8 bases, with 14 bases remaining between them. This CDR3 spans 15 amino acids. CDR3 loop: CASSFNTGSDSPLHF. The CDR3 nucleotides are TGTGCCAGCAGTTTCAATACAGGGAGTGATTCACCCCTCCACTTT.

This clonotype is judged medium-sized. In a library made to pick up alpha chains, this beta chain is a stray read with a size that means little. The V and J genes are TRBV5-1 and TRBJ2-1; D remains unclear. With 0 bases removed from V and 2 bases from J, the gap between germline ends came to 3 bases. The CDR3 runs to 13 residues. The germline V gene encodes CDR1 SGHRS and CDR2 YFSETQ. The CDR3 bases are TGCGCCAGCAGCTTGGTTGCCTACAATGAGCAGTTCTTC. Translation: CASSLVAYNEQFF.

Relative to its sample, this clonotype is medium-sized. Because the library targeted alpha chains, this beta chain is an off-target read whose size means little. V is TRBV7-6 and J is TRBJ2-7; 10 positions match TRBD1. Germline CDR1 reads SGHVS; CDR2 reads FNYEAQ. This CDR3 is 15 amino acids long. After removal of 5 bases from V and 6 bases from J, the junction contained 10 bases not matched to a gene. The CDR3 region is CASSPTSGTGVEQYF. In DNA form, the CDR3 reads TGTGCCAGCAGCCCCACTTCCGGGACAGGGGTCGAGCAGTACTTC. The variable domain in full, completed from reference TRBV7-6 and TRBJ2-7, reads GAGVSQSPRYKVTKRGQDVALRCDPISGHVSLYWYRQALGQGPEFLTYFNYEAQQDKSGLPNDRFSAERPEGSISTLTIQRTEQRDSAMYRCASSPTSGTGVEQYFGPGTRLTVT.